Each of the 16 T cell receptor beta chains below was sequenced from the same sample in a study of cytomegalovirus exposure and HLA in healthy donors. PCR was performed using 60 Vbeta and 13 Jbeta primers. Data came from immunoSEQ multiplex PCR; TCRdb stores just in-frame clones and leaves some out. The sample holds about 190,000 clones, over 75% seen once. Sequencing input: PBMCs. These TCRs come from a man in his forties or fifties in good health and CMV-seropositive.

The CDR3 reads CASSTTGGSNQPQHF. Written as DNA, the CDR3 is TGTGCCAGTAGTACGACAGGGGGCAGTAATCAGCCCCAGCATTTT. The rearrangement links TRBV19 to TRBJ1-5, with 10 nucleotides matching TRBD1. V shed 4 bases and J 4 bases; nucleotides not matched to a gene: 4. This CDR3 contains 15 residues. Germline V gives CDR1 LNHDA, CDR2 SQIVND (reference sequence).

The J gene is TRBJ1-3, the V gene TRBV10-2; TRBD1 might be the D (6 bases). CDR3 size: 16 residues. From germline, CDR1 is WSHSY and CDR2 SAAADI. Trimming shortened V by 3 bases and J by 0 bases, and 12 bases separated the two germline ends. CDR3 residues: CASSEGDTFSGNTIYF. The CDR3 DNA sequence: TGCGCCAGCAGTGAAGGGGACACCTTCTCTGGAAACACCATATATTTT.

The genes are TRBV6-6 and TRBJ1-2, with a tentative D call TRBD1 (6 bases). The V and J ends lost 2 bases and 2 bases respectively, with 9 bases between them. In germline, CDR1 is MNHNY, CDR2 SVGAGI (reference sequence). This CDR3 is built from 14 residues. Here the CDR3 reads CASSYAQGNYGYTF. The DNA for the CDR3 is TGTGCCAGCAGTTACGCCCAGGGGAACTATGGCTACACCTTC.

The CDR3 here is CASMMSAESPSTDTQYF. CDR3 DNA: TGTGCCAGCATGATGAGTGCGGAGAGCCCTAGCACAGATACGCAGTATTTT. The J gene is TRBJ2-3, the V gene TRBV2, with D uncertain. Germline CDR1 and CDR2: SNHLY and FYNNEI. V lost 7 bases and J lost 0, with 20 bases in between. CDR3 size: 17 residues.

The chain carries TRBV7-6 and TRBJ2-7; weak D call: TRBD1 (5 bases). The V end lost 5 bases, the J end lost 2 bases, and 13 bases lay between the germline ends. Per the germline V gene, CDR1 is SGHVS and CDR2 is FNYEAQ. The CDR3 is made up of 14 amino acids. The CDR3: CASSPRVAAYEQYF. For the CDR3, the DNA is TGTGCCAGCAGCCCCAGGGTTGCCGCCTACGAGCAGTACTTC.

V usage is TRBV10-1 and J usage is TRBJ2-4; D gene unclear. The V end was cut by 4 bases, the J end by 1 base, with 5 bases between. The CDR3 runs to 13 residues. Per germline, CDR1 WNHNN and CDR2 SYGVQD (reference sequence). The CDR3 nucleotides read TGCGCCAGCAGTGGGCCTGCCAAAAACATTCAGTACTTC. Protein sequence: CASSGPAKNIQYF.

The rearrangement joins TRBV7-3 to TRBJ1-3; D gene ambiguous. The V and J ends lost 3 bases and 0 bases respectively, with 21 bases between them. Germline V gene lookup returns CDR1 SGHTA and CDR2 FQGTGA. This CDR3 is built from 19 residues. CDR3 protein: CASSFRDTTIKNSGNTIYF. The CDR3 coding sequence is TGTGCCAGCAGCTTCCGGGATACAACAATCAAAAACTCTGGAAACACCATATATTTT.

Here the CDR3 reads CASSPSPKTQGAMNTEAFF. DNA of the CDR3: TGCGCCAGCAGCCCCTCACCCAAGACCCAGGGGGCAATGAACACTGAAGCTTTCTTT. The J gene is TRBJ1-1, the V gene TRBV5-1; TRBD1 aligns across 8 bases. CDR3 size: 19 residues. The V segment lost 4 bases and the J segment 0 bases; nucleotides outside the gene matches: 17. From germline, CDR1 is SGHRS and CDR2 YFSETQ. Looking up the rest from reference TRBV5-1 and TRBJ1-1 gives the full variable domain: KAGVTQTPRYLIKTRGQQVTLSCSPISGHRSVSWYQQTPGQGLQFLFEYFSETQRNKGNFPGRFSGRQFSNSRSEMNVSTLELGDSALYLCASSPSPKTQGAMNTEAFFGQGTRLTVV.

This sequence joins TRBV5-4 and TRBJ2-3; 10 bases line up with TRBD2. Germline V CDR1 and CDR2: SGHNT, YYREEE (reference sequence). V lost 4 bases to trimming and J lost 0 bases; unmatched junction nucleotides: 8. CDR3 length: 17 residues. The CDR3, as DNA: TGTGCCAGCAGCCTGCCGGGACTAGCGTCTAGCACAGATACGCAGTATTTT. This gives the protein CASSLPGLASSTDTQYF.

CDR3 coding DNA: TGTGCCAGCAACCGGCTAGCGGGGGGCGCAGATACGCAGTATTTT. Amino acids: CASNRLAGGADTQYF. The V call is TRBV27, the J call TRBJ2-3; 11 nucleotides line up with TRBD2. Losses at the gene ends were 7 bases for V and 4 bases for J; bases not matched to a gene: 7. This CDR3 has 15 residues. Germline V gene data show CDR1 as MNHEY and CDR2 as SMNVEV (reference sequence).

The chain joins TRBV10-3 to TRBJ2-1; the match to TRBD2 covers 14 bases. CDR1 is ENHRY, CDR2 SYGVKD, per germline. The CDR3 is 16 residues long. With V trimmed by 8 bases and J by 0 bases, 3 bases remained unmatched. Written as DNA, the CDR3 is TGTGCCATCGGACTAGCGGGGGGTCACTCCTACAATGAGCAGTTCTTC. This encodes CAIGLAGGHSYNEQFF.

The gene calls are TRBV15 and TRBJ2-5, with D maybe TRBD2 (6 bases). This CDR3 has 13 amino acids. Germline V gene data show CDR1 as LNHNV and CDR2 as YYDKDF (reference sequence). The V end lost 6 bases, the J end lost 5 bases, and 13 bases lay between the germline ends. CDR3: CATSTGVPETQYF. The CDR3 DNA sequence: TGTGCCACCAGTACGGGGGTGCCTGAGACCCAGTACTTC.

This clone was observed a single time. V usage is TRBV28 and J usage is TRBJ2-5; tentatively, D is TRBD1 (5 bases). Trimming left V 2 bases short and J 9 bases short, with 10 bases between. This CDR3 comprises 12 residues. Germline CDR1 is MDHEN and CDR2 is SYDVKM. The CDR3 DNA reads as TGTGCCAGCAGTTTACAGGGTTGGGCCCAGTACTTC. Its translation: CASSLQGWAQYF.

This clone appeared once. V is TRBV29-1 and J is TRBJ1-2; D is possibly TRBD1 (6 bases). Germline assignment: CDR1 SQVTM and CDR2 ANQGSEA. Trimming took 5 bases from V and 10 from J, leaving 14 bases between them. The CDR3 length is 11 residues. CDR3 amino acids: CSVTVTGDYTF. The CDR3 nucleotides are TGCAGCGTTACGGTGACAGGCGACTACACCTTC.

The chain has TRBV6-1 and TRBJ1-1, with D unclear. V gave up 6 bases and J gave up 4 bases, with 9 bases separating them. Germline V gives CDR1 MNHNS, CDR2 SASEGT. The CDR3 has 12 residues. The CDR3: CASSPYSTEAFF. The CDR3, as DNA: TGTGCCAGCAGCCCTTATAGCACTGAAGCTTTCTTT.

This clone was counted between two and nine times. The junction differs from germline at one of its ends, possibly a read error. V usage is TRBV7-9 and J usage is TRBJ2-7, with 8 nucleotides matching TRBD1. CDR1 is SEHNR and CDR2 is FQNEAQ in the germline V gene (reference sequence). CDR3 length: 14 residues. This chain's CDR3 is CASSLGGTGGGQVF. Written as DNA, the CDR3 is TGTGCCAGCAGCTTAGGCGGGACAGGTGGCGGTCAGGTCTTC.